This T cell receptor beta chain came from a study of memory CD4+ T cells and cytomegalovirus serostatus (dated by TCRdb to between 2018 and 2021). For the study in its entirety: The cohort included around 35 healthy adults from Belgium, of whom 9 were CMV seropositive and about 24 were CMV seronegative. The study sequenced CD4+ memory TCRbeta repertoires of a Belgian cohort with known cytomegalovirus serostatus to replicate a published TCR-based CMV serostatus classifier.

With regard to this clone: The antigen this receptor binds is unknown. Base quality data are lacking; no much larger clone is found one base away.

Genomic DNA was extracted from sorted cells with the Quick-DNA Microprep Kit. Amplification of TCRbeta DNA was done with the immunoSEQ hsTCRbeta kit, following the protocol from the manufacturer. An Illumina MiSeq instrument was used to sequence the TCRbeta libraries. As for how the authors treated the data: Removing out-of-frame sequences left some 2,200,000 distinct TCRbeta sequences, an average of approximately 61,000 per individual. Each individual was scored according to the count of some 160 previously reported CMV-associated TCRbeta sequences and the total productive distinct TCRbeta count. A beta-binomial model was reimplemented in Python, and scikit-learn random forests with default parameters were trained on US cohort data. Classifier performance on the Belgian cohort was summarized as median AUC with percentile confidence intervals calculated over 10,000 bootstrap iterations. The table comes from immuneACCESS by way of TCRdb, which keeps in-frame sequences with V and J called. Part of the clones is missing from these tables; in studies checked, under half for an unresolved V gene and the rest for unknown reasons. V, J and clone size derive from that table, while D and trimming were established from the DNA sequence. A total of tens of thousands of clones appear in this sample, 79% of them only once. In total, the top ten clones hold 1.1% of the sample.

A FACSAria II was used to sort memory CD4+ T cells, defined as single viable CD3+CD4+CD8-CD45RO+ cells. CMV serostatus was assessed using a Roche Elecsys assay, by which serum IgG against CMV pp150, pp28, p38 and p52 was detected. After the samples were thawed, total CD4+ T cells were enriched through positive selection using CD4 magnetic microbeads. The samples came from a different study that was designed specifically to examine the CD4+ T cell memory repertoire. Following standard operating procedures, peripheral blood mononuclear cells were isolated and cryopreserved, while serum was kept at -80 degrees C. The staining relied on CD3-PerCP (BW264/56), CD4-APC (RPA-T4), CD45RO-PE (UCHT1) and CD8-Pacific Orange (3B5) antibodies, and Sytox blue was used to exclude non-viable cells. The paper's findings and limits, for the study overall: The results were interpreted as suggesting that the CMV-associated TCR signature is mostly present in the CD4+ memory repertoire. CMV serostatus prediction reached a median bootstrapped AUC of about 0.94 with the original framework and 0.9 to 0.93 with a US-trained random forest. Only CD4+CD45RO+ memory cells were sequenced, in contrast to the original study, in which naive and memory CD4+ and CD8+ populations were covered. On the Belgian cohort, the classifier based on the original framework reached a median bootstrapped AUC of about 0.96, with a 95% CI of 0.76-1.00. Of 170 or so previously reported CMV-associated TCRbeta sequences, about 62 appeared in the CD4+ memory repertoires, each in one to five individuals.

CDR3 length: 16 amino acids, cysteine to phenylalanine. Just the 48-base CDR3 DNA is kept, in frame starting at base 1. The germline V gene specifies SGHDN as CDR1 and FVKESK as CDR2. V gives up 1 base and J gives up 3 bases, and the segment between their germline ends measures 16 bases. Sequenced material: memory CD4+ T cells from blood. This chain is built from TRBV14 and TRBJ2-7; perhaps TRBD2 is the D gene, with 6 bases matching. The sequence was collected from an adult in good health and CMV-seronegative. The CDR3 protein is CASSQVGSGNHYEQYF. The DNA sequence is as follows: TGTGCCAGCAGCCAAGTTGGTAGCGGAAACCACTACGAGCAGTACTTC. The full variable domain, with segments outside the CDR3 supplied by the reference TRBV14 and TRBJ2-7 proteins, appears as EAGVTQFPSHSVIEKGQTVTLRCDPISGHDNLYWYRRVMGKEIKFLLHFVKESKQDESGMPNNRFLAERTGGTYSTLKVQPAELEDSGVYFCASSQVGSGNHYEQYFGPGTRLTVT.